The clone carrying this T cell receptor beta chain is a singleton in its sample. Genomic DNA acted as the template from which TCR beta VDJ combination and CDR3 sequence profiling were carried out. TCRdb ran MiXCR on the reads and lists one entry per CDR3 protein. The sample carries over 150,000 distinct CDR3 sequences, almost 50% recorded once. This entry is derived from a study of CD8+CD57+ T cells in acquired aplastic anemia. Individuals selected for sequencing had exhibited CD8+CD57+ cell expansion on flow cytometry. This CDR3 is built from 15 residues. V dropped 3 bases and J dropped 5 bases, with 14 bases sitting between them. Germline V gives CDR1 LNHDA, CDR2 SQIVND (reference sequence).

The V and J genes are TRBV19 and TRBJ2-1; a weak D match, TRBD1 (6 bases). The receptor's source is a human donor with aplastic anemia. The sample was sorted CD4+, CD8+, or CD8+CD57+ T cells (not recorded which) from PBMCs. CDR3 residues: CASSIGGAGHNEQFF. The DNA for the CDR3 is TGTGCCAGTAGTATTGGGGGCGCAGGGCACAATGAGCAGTTCTTC.